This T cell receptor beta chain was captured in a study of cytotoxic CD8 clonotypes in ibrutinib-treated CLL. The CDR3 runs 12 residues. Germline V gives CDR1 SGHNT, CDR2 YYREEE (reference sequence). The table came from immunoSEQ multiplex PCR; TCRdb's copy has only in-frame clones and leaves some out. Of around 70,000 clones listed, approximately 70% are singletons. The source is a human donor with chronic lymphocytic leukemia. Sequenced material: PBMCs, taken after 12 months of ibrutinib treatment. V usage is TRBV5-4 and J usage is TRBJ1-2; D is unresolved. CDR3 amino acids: CVAHLGDYGYTF. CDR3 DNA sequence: TGTGTGGCCCACCTGGGTGACTATGGCTACACCTTC. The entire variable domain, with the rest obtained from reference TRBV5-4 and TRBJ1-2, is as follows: ETGVTQSPTHLIKTRGQQVTLRCSSQSGHNTVSWYQQALGQGPQFIFQYYREEENGRGNFPPRFSGLQFPNYSSELNVNALELDDSALYLCVAHLGDYGYTFGSGTRLTVV.